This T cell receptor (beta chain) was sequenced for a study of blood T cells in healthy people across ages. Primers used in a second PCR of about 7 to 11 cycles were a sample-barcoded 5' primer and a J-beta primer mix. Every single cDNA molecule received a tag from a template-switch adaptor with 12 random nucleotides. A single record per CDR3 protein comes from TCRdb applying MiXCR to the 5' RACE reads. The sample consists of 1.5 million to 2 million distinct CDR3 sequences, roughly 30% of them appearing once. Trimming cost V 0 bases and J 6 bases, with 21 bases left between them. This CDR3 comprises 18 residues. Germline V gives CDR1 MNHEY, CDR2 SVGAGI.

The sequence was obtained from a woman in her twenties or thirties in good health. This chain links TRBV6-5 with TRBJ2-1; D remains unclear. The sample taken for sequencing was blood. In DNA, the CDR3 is TGTGCCAGCAGTTACTCTCTCGTCAGAGTAGCTATCTGCAATGAGCAGTTCTTC. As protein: CASSYSLVRVAICNEQFF.